This TCR beta chain came from a study of blood T cell repertoires in COVID-19 (TCRdb year 2020). As for the study more broadly: Samples covering the acute and convalescent phases of COVID-19 were provided by collaborators in the United States, Italy and Spain. The prospective study material was composed of cDNA or gDNA derived from T cells, B-cell-depleted T cells, or PBMCs. The dataset comprised deeply sampled blood TCRbeta repertoires from subjects exposed to, actively infected with, or recovered from COVID-19. The repertoires were released in a freely available public database meant as a resource for research on the immune response to SARS-CoV-2. Samples were obtained from the ongoing ImmuneRACE study (first 160 participants) and from over 1,000 subjects provided by 6 global collaborators. Sample metadata almost always included a de-identified subject ID, COVID-19 status, age in years and sex. Where available, HLA class I and class II types were taken from metadata supplied by the sample provider and were not determined by assay-based typing. The paper's findings and limits, for the study overall: Clinical and demographic metadata were provided uncurated, with the amount varying by source and participant.

Each collaborating institution followed its own protocols to collect whole blood in K2EDTA tubes. Collaborator samples were shipped for TCRbeta analysis as frozen whole blood, isolated PBMCs, or DNA extracted from either sample type. Concerning this clone: It has no known antigen specificity. No base quality values were provided; no much bigger clone lies one nucleotide off.

The immunoSEQ Assay, a bias-controlled multiplex PCR, was used to amplify TCRbeta CDR3 regions from genomic DNA. The original methods were these. Nucleated cell counts per sample were estimated from amplification of reference gene primers within the assay. To quantify the absolute abundance of each unique TCRbeta CDR3 rearrangement, sequence reads were collapsed and filtered. For each sample, productive Simpson clonality was calculated as the square root of Simpson's diversity index over productive rearrangements. Drawn from immuneACCESS, this table holds only the in-frame rearrangements with V and J called that TCRdb kept. Clones are partly lost; checked studies trace under half to an unresolved V gene and leave the rest unexplained. That table is the source of V, J and clone size, and D and trimming were worked out from the DNA. The sample data list roughly 140,000 clones, and roughly 82% of these were observed just once. Clones ranked in the top ten supply over 8% of the sample.

Specimen: peripheral blood. The clonotype was recovered from a woman in her fifties or sixties with acute or convalescent COVID-19.

Here the CDR3 is given as CASSPPGTGRLTF. In nucleotides, the sequence is TGTGCCAGCAGTCCTCCGGGGACAGGGAGGTTAACCTTC. The V and J genes are TRBV6-5 and TRBJ1-2; 9 bases in the middle match TRBD1. Sequences MNHEY (CDR1) and SVGAGI (CDR2) are obtained from the germline V gene. From its cysteine to its phenylalanine, the CDR3 spans 13 amino acids. Of the read, only the CDR3 DNA is kept; its 39 bases are in frame from base 1. V lost 5 bases and J lost 14 bases, and the count of bases not matched to a germline gene is 12.